This T cell receptor beta chain was found in a study of shared clonotypes between healthy human individuals. Researchers partitioned CD4+ cells into CD45RA+ naive and CD45RA-negative memory subsets. Here immunoSEQ multiplex PCR was the method, and the copy in TCRdb shows in-frame clones only, minus some. The sample contains 850,000 to 1,100,000 clones, 70% to 85% of which appear only once. This CDR3 is built from 13 residues. Per germline, CDR1 SGHAT and CDR2 FQNNGV. Note on this clone: Its antigen remains unknown. One junction end does not reproduce the germline sequence, and a read error may be involved.

Study-wide findings and caveats: Naive CD4 clonotypes overlapped across a handful of donors at approximately 5%. Memory subsets generally showed smaller estimated richness than naive subsets did.

The sequence derives from a man younger than 30 in good health. Some clones in this sample may be carry-over from other donors' samples. The sample was memory CD4+ T cells from PBMCs. Subset specified: CD45RA-negative fraction. The gene calls are TRBV11-2 and TRBJ1-1, with D perhaps TRBD1 (5 bases). Written as DNA, the CDR3 is TGTGCCAGCAGCTTCCAGGGTTTAACTGAAGCTCTCTTT. Its translation is CASSFQGLTEALF.